The text below deals with one T cell receptor (beta chain). Clones were read by immunoSEQ multiplex PCR, and TCRdb kept only the in-frame ones, dropping some. The sample holds some 60,000 clones, roughly nine tenths seen once. V was trimmed by 2 bases and J by 2 bases, leaving 12 bases between them. CDR1 is MGHDK and CDR2 is SYGVNS in the germline V gene. The CDR3 has 15 amino acids. This sample was taken from a study of T cell changes during pregnancy in multiple sclerosis. The V gene is TRBV25-1, the J gene TRBJ1-2, with D perhaps matching TRBD1 (5 bases). The sequence was obtained from a female donor in good health, enrolled as a control in a pregnancy study. Sequencing used peripheral blood, obtained in the first trimester of pregnancy. The CDR3 sequence is CASSEGSGPNYGYTF. The CDR3 nucleotides are TGTGCCAGCAGTGAAGGCTCAGGGCCAAACTATGGCTACACCTTC.